The 6 T cell receptor beta chains presented below share a single source sample, sequenced in a study of blood T cells in healthy people across ages. Alongside a J-beta primer mix, a sample-barcoded 5' primer served in a second PCR lasting about 7 to 11 cycles. TCRdb independently ran MiXCR on the 5' RACE reads; one entry per CDR3 protein. The sample has about 800,000 distinct CDR3 sequences; approximately 25% are singletons. In addition, the sample was reused for a study of T cells of mothers and their children.

The sequenced material came from blood. The receptors were gathered from a boy between 5 and 17 years old in good health.

This CDR3 is CSTTGGGSSNEQFF. The CDR3 DNA reads as TGCAGCACAACCGGGGGGGGTTCATCCAATGAGCAGTTCTTC. The V gene is TRBV29-1, the J gene TRBJ2-5, with 8 bases aligning to TRBD2. The J call may be incorrect, as the DNA end agrees better with TRBJ2-1. Germline V gives CDR1 SQVTM, CDR2 ANQGSEA. The CDR3 consists of 14 residues.

The V and J genes are TRBV5-1 and TRBJ2-5, with 9 bases fitting TRBD1. Matching the DNA end better, TRBJ2-7 makes the J call doubtful. Germline CDR1 reads SGHRS; CDR2 reads YFSETQ. CDR3 size: 14 residues. The CDR3, as DNA: TGCGCCAGCAGTTGGACAGGGGCTACCTACGAGCAGTACTTC. This translates into CASSWTGATYEQYF.

This clonotype was counted ten times or more. This chain uses TRBV28 with TRBJ1-1; tentative D call: TRBD1 (6 bases). V lost 6 bases and J lost 1, with 12 bases in between. CDR3 length equals 14 residues. Germline lookup yields CDR1 MDHEN and CDR2 SYDVKM. The chain's CDR3 is CASSSGHPNTEAFF. The DNA of the CDR3 is TGTGCCAGCAGCTCGGGACACCCGAACACTGAAGCTTTCTTT.

The chain couples TRBV5-1 to TRBJ2-1; D uncertain. This CDR3 is built from 15 residues. CDR1 SGHRS and CDR2 YFSETQ come from the germline V gene. V lost 7 bases and J lost 4, with 18 bases in between. This CDR3 is CASGFLDSLYNEQFF. CDR3 nucleotide sequence: TGCGCCAGCGGTTTTTTAGACTCCCTGTACAATGAGCAGTTCTTC.

The sample holds a few counts of this clonotype. The CDR3 protein is CASRSAAGTVQETQYF. CDR3 bases: TGTGCCAGCAGATCCGCGGCCGGGACAGTCCAAGAGACCCAGTACTTC. J is TRBJ2-5 and V is TRBV11-2; 7 bases map to TRBD1. The trim removed 6 bases at V and 1 base at J, leaving 11 bases unmatched. CDR3 length equals 16 residues. CDR1 SGHAT and CDR2 FQNNGV come from the germline V gene.

This chain connects TRBV12-3 or TRBV12-4 to TRBJ2-5; the D call may be TRBD1 or TRBD2 (5 bases each). V shed 2 bases and J shed 4 bases, with 11 bases lying between them. The CDR3 consists of 14 residues. The CDR3 DNA reads TGTGCCAGCAGTTTACAGGGAGATGGAGAGACCCAGTACTTC. It is translated as CASSLQGDGETQYF.